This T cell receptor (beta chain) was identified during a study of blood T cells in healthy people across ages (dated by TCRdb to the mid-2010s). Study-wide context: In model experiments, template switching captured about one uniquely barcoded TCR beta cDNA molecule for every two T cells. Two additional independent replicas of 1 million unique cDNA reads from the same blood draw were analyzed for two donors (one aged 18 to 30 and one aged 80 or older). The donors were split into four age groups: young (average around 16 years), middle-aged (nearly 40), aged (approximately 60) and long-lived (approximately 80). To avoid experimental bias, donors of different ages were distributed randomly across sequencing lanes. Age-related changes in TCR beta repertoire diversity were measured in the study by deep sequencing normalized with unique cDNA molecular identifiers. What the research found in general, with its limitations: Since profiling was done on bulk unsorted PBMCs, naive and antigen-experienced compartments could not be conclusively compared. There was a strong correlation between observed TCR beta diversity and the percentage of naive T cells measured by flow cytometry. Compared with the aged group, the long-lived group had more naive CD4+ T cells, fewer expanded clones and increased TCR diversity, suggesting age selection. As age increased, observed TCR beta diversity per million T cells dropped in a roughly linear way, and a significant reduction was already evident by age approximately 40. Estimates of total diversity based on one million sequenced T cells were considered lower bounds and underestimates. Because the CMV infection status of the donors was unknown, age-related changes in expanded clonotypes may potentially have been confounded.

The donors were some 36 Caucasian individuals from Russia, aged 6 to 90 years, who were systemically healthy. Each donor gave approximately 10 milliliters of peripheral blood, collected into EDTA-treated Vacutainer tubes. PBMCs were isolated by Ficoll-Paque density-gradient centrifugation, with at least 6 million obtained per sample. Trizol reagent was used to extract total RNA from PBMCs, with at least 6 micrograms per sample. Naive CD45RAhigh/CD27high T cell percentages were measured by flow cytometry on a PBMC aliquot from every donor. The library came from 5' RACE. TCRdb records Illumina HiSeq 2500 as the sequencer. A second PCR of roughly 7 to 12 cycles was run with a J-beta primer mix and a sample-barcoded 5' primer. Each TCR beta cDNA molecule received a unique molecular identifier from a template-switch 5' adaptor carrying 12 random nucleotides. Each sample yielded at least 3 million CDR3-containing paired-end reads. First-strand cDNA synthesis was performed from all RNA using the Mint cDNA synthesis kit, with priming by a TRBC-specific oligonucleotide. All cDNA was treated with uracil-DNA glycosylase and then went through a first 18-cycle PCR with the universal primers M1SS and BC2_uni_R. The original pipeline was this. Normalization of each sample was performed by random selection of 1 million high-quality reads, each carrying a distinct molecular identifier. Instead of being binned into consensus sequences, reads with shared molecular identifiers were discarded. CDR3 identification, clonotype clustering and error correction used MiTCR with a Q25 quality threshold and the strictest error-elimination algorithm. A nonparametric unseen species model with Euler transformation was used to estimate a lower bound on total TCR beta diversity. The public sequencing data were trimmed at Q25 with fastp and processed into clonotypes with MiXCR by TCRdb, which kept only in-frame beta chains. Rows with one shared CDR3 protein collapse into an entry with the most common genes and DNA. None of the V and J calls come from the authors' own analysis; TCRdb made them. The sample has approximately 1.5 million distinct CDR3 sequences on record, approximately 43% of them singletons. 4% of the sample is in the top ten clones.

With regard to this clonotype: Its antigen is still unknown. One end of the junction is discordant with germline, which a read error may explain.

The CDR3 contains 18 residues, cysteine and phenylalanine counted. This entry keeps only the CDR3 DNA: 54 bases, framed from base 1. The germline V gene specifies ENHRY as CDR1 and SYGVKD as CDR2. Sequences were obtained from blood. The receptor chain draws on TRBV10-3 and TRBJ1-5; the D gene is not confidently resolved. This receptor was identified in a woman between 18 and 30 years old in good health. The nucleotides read TGTGCCGTCAGTGAGTCCTCCGGGCCCCAGAATAGCAATCAGCCCCAGCATTTT. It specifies CAVSESSGPQNSNQPQHF.